These T cell receptor beta chains were read from a single sample in a study of blood T cell repertoires in COVID-19. Assay: immunoSEQ multiplex PCR; the TCRdb copy retains only in-frame clones and omits some. Of approximately 290,000 clones in the sample, 70% to 90% were seen once. Sequencing was done on a sample of PBMCs or T cells enriched from blood (not recorded which). The receptors derive from a woman aged 25 to 39 who had recovered from COVID-19. Each CDR3 is given with its conserved first and last residue. Each record gives: D gene, clone size, V gene, J gene, CDR3 DNA, CDR3 protein. The D gene is left open where the match is weak. Clone size is given for some rows only: seen once, a few or many times, or a class if the clone is expanded.

D: TRBD1; size: .; V: TRBV10-3; J: TRBJ1-3; DNA: TGTGCCATTCAGGACAGGGGTGGAAACACCATATATTTT; CDR3: CAIQDRGGNTIYF
D: .; size: .; V: TRBV6-5; J: TRBJ2-7; DNA: TGTGCCAGCAGTCACACGGACACCTACTACGAGCAGTACTTC; CDR3: CASSHTDTYYEQYF
D: TRBD1; size: .; V: TRBV30; J: TRBJ1-2; DNA: TGTGCCTGGAGTGCCCCTCGACAGGGTGGCATTGGCTACACCTTC; CDR3: CAWSAPRQGGIGYTF
D: TRBD1; size: .; V: TRBV2; J: TRBJ1-1; DNA: TGTGCCACTCGGGACAGTTTGAACACTGAAGCTTTCTTT; CDR3: CATRDSLNTEAFF
D: .; size: many; V: TRBV6-5; J: TRBJ2-7; DNA: TGTGCCAGCGCAGTCGGTCAGGGGAGGGGAAACGAGCAGTACTTC; CDR3: CASAVGQGRGNEQYF
D: TRBD1; size: .; V: TRBV27; J: TRBJ2-4; DNA: TGTGCCAGCAGGAGCGCCGGGACAGGGGTAGCCAAAAACATTCAGTACTTC; CDR3: CASRSAGTGVAKNIQYF
D: .; size: .; V: TRBV18; J: TRBJ2-6; DNA: TGTGCCAGCTCACCTTGGACCCTCTCGGGGAGCTCTGGGGCCAACGTCCTGACTTTC; CDR3: CASSPWTLSGSSGANVLTF
D: TRBD2; size: .; V: TRBV5-6; J: TRBJ2-3; DNA: TGTGCCAGCAGCTTGGCTGCGGGGGGCGGGTATACGCAGTATTTT; CDR3: CASSLAAGGGYTQYF
D: .; size: .; V: TRBV7-8; J: TRBJ2-1; DNA: TGTGCCAGCAGCTTTCGTGGGGGGAGGTCCTACAATGAGCAGTTCTTC; CDR3: CASSFRGGRSYNEQFF
D: .; size: once; V: TRBV6-5; J: TRBJ1-4; DNA: TGTGCCAGCAGTAGGGAGGGAGCTAATGAAAAACTGTTTTTT; CDR3: CASSREGANEKLFF
D: .; size: once; V: TRBV28; J: TRBJ1-3; DNA: TGTGCCAGCAGTTTATCAGGGTCCTACTCTGGAAACACCATATATTTT; CDR3: CASSLSGSYSGNTIYF
D: .; size: .; V: TRBV11-2; J: TRBJ1-4; DNA: TGTGCCAGCAGCCCTGGCGGGGGGAGGGAATTAAGTGAAAAACTGTTTTTT; CDR3: CASSPGGGRELSEKLFF
D: .; size: once; V: TRBV10-2; J: TRBJ1-2; DNA: TGCGCCAGCAGCCTCGGACATCCCCTCATTAACTATGGCTACACCTTC; CDR3: CASSLGHPLINYGYTF
D: TRBD1; size: .; V: TRBV28; J: TRBJ2-7; DNA: TGTGCCAGCAGAAGGACAGGATGGAACTACGAGCAGTACTTC; CDR3: CASRRTGWNYEQYF
D: .; size: .; V: TRBV7-5; J: TRBJ1-1; DNA: TGTGCCAGAAGCTTAGTTCGTTATAACCAGGGGGTAGACACTGAAGCTTTCTTT; CDR3: CARSLVRYNQGVDTEAFF
D: .; size: .; V: TRBV30; J: TRBJ1-1; DNA: TGTGCCTGGACCGAACGGTTGAACACTGAAGCTTTCTTT; CDR3: CAWTERLNTEAFF
D: TRBD2; size: .; V: TRBV30; J: TRBJ2-3; DNA: TGTGCCTGGAGGCCCGAAACTAGCGGTACGCAGTATTTT; CDR3: CAWRPETSGTQYF